Presented here are 4 T cell receptor beta chains from one specimen sequenced in a study of human T cells and chemical hapten exposure. The time point: healthy volunteer bleed at 2 weeks. Before extraction, the whole blood was not fractionated, and total RNA was taken from it. Using its own MiXCR run on the RACE reads, TCRdb lists one record per CDR3 protein. The data show about 47,000 distinct CDR3 sequences, 4% to 4.5% seen once. The sequencing sample was made of whole blood. The receptors were sampled from a human donor in good health. Some clones in this sample may be carry-over from other donors' samples.

As concerns this clonotype: A much larger clone is a single base away; this may be a read error. V is TRBV4-1 and J is TRBJ2-3, with TRBD2 matching 11 bases. CDR1 and CDR2 (germline): MGHRA, YSYEKL. V lost 1 base to trimming and J lost 7 bases; unmatched junction nucleotides: 4. The CDR3 runs 15 residues. CDR3 region: CASSQALAGAYTQYF. CDR3 coding DNA: TGCGCCAGCAGCCAAGCACTAGCGGGAGCATATACGCAGTATTTT.

The chain employs TRBV5-1 and TRBJ1-1; no clear D. Per germline, CDR1 SGHRS and CDR2 YFSETQ. The CDR3 has 12 amino acids. V was cut by 0 bases and J by 8 bases, with 8 bases left in between. The CDR3, as DNA: TGCGCCAGCAGCTTGGATCAGATCGAAGCTTTCTTT. It codes for CASSLDQIEAFF. Together with reference TRBV5-1 and TRBJ1-1, the CDR3 gives the full variable domain: KAGVTQTPRYLIKTRGQQVTLSCSPISGHRSVSWYQQTPGQGLQFLFEYFSETQRNKGNFPGRFSGRQFSNSRSEMNVSTLELGDSALYLCASSLDQIEAFFGQGTRLTVV.

DNA of the CDR3: TGTGCCAGCAGCCCTGGGCCCGGCACAGATACGCAGTATTTT. Protein sequence: CASSPGPGTDTQYF. The rearrangement uses TRBV12-3 or TRBV12-4 and TRBJ2-3; D gene uncertain. The CDR3 extends over 14 amino acids. The V end was cut by 6 bases, the J end by 1 base, with 11 bases between.

This clonotype was counted ten times or more. This chain uses TRBV10-3 with TRBJ2-5; TRBD1 or TRBD2 may be the D gene (5 bases each). V lost 5 bases and J 1 base, leaving 8 bases between the germline ends. Germline V gene sequence: CDR1 ENHRY, CDR2 SYGVKD. There are 13 residues in the CDR3. CDR3 DNA: TGTGCCATCAGTCGGGACGCCCAAGAGACCCAGTACTTC. It translates to CAISRDAQETQYF.